This T cell receptor (beta chain) was observed in a study of T cells in Graves' hyperthyroidism and ophthalmopathy. Study-wide results and caveats: Most clonotypes that expanded in the thyroid above 0.001 also showed up in blood.

This clonotype appeared a single time. The antigen is undetermined. One end of the junction is discordant with germline, which a read error may explain. The CDR3 runs to 16 residues. Germline CDR1 and CDR2: LNHDA and SQIVND (reference sequence). RNA transcripts provided the source from which TCR beta CDR3 regions were amplified. With the HTBI primer set, the TCR CDR3 went through a first round of RT-PCR. In TCRdb, the multiplex PCR reads were re-called with MiXCR into one record per CDR3 protein. The sample carries roughly 840,000 distinct CDR3 sequences, more than 30% recorded once. Hyperthyroidism, newly diagnosed and lasting under 2 months, affected patients aged 18 to 65.

The receptor's source is a man between 18 and 35 years old with Graves' hyperthyroidism. The V and J genes are TRBV19 and TRBJ1-2; TRBD1 aligns across 9 bases. The sequenced sample was blood. The CDR3, as DNA: TGTGCCAGTGGTGCCGGGACAGGGACTTCCTCCCACGGCTATACCTTC. Its protein is CASGAGTGTSSHGYTF.